Here is one TCR beta chain with its context. Only in-frame clones appear in the TCRdb table, and some are missing; sequencing was by immunoSEQ multiplex PCR. The table records 130,000 or so clones, about 89% of them present only once. Seattle enrolled patients during active infection and tracked them longitudinally. This entry comes from a study of blood T cell repertoires in COVID-19. Across the whole study: Sample material is recorded as cDNA or gDNA derived from T cells, B-cell-depleted T cells, or PBMCs.

This CDR3 region has 14 residues. Germline CDR1 and CDR2: MNHEY and SVGAGI. Trimming took 2 bases from V and 4 from J; bases not matched to a gene: 3. Sequences were obtained from peripheral blood. The TCR originated in a woman aged 70 to 79 with COVID-19, enrolled during active disease. V usage is TRBV6-5 and J usage is TRBJ1-2; TRBD1 agrees at 8 bases. CDR3: CASSYAGQGYGYTF. As DNA, the CDR3 is TGTGCCAGCAGTTACGCAGGACAGGGCTATGGCTACACCTTC.